This TCR beta chain is drawn from a study of T cells after yellow fever vaccination (dated by TCRdb to between 2018 and 2020). Some background on the complete study: The SMART-Seq v4 Ultra Low Input RNA kit was used to prepare libraries from fractions with low cell numbers. To track T-cell clones before and after primary and booster YFV17D yellow fever vaccination, bulk TCR alpha and beta repertoires were sequenced longitudinally. Two healthy male donors, one aged 18 to 30 and one aged 30 to 40 years, made up the cohort. Blood was collected at multiple timepoints before and after primary and secondary immunization, and bulk PBMC replicates and cell subsets were isolated. What the authors observed across the whole study: Compared with the primary T-cell response, the secondary T-cell response was faster but weaker, reaching its peak on day 5 rather than on day 15. Because the study included only two donors, the extent to which the findings can be generalized is limited. Most clones expanded after primary vaccination were re-detected after the booster (96% of CD4 and around nine tenths of CD8), suggesting broad memory maintenance. A small share of clonotypes occurred in both CD4 and CD8 compartments, likely arising from convergent recombination. Computational filtering was required because FACS-sorted repertoires could contain abundant contaminating clonotypes from the bulk population.

With respect to this clonotype: Its antigen is still unknown. Base qualities are missing; no much larger clone stands one base away.

The CDR3 numbers 14 residues from cysteine through phenylalanine. Only the CDR3 DNA stays, 42 bases, in frame from base 1. V is shortened by 3 bases, J by 4 bases, and the region joining them spans 11 bases. The germline V gene supplies CDR1 SGHTA and CDR2 FQGNSA. This specimen's treatment or condition label, per the study, means: live attenuated yellow fever vaccine strain. At each blood-draw timepoint, two biological replicates of bulk PBMCs were collected. PBMCs were isolated from peripheral blood using a standard Ficoll-Paque protocol. TriZol was used to extract RNA from bulk PBMCs, CD4 and CD8 fractions, and dextramer-positive and dextramer-negative fractions. Sequencer: Illumina NovaSeq 6000. TCR cDNA was made using 5'RACE template switching, a step that added a universal primer site and unique molecular identifiers. cDNA synthesis was primed from both the TCR alpha and TCR beta constant segments. Library amplification involved two PCR steps, and the second step added sample barcodes and sequencing adapters. Sequencing of the libraries was done on either Illumina HiSeq 2500 (2x100 bp) or NovaSeq (2x150 bp). On the authors' methods: Reads were demultiplexed and collapsed into UMI consensus sequences with MIGEC, and V(D)J alignment was performed with MiXCR. Vaccine-responding clonotypes were identified with edgeR using replicate PBMC samples, with FDR below 0.01 and a log2 fold change above 5 up to day 15 being required. Each bulk clonotype was labeled CD4 or CD8 based on which sequenced repertoire, CD4 or CD8, contained the clonotype at higher abundance. TCRdb reprocessed the public reads (quality trimming at Q25 with fastp, clone calling with MiXCR) and kept in-frame beta chains. Entries are consolidated by CDR3 protein sequence, retaining the most common genes and DNA. These V and J calls derive from TCRdb rather than the authors' analysis. For this sample there are about 350,000 distinct CDR3 sequences; about 4% appear just once. The ten largest clones add up to 20% to 25% of the sample.

The V and J genes are TRBV7-2 and TRBJ2-3, with the D gene possibly TRBD1 or TRBD2, each one fitting 5 bases. The specimen was PBMCs, collected 5 days after the yellow fever booster vaccination. The receptor was derived from a man younger than 30 who received the YFV17D yellow fever vaccine. The CDR3 reads as follows: CASSFSEGSDTQYF. At the DNA level, the sequence is TGTGCCAGCAGCTTTTCAGAGGGGTCAGATACGCAGTATTTT.